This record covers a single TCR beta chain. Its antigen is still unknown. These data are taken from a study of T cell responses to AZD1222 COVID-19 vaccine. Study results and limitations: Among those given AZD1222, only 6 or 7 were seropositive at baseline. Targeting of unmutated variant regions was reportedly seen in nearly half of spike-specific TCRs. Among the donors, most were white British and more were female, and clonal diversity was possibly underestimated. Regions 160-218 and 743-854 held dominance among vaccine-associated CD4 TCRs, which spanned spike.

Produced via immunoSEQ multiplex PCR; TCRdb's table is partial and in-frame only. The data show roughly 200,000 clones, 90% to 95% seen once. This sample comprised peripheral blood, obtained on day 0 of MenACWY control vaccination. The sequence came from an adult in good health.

The CDR3 DNA sequence: TGCGCCAGCAGCTTGGGGACCGCCGCCAGATCGGGCCAGTACTTC. Translating gives CASSLGTAARSGQYF. V is TRBV5-1 and J is TRBJ2-5; D is undetermined. CDR3 length: 15 residues. Germline values: CDR1 SGHRS, CDR2 YFSETQ. The ends were cut back, 0 bases at V and 10 bases at J, with 19 bases in the middle. The variable domain in full, completed from reference TRBV5-1 and TRBJ2-5, reads KAGVTQTPRYLIKTRGQQVTLSCSPISGHRSVSWYQQTPGQGLQFLFEYFSETQRNKGNFPGRFSGRQFSNSRSEMNVSTLELGDSALYLCASSLGTAARSGQYFGPGTRLLVL.